These 20 T cell receptor beta chains were sequenced from one sample in a study of CD8+CD57+ T cells in acquired aplastic anemia. Genomic DNA was employed as the template in profiling TCR beta VDJ and CDR3. TCRdb re-analysed the reads in MiXCR, keeping a single row per CDR3 protein. In the table there are around 430,000 distinct CDR3 sequences, under 40% of which are singletons. Patients chosen for sequencing had shown CD8+CD57+ cell expansion by flow cytometry. The specimen was sorted CD4+, CD8+, or CD8+CD57+ T cells (not recorded which) from PBMCs. The receptors shown here come from a human donor with aplastic anemia.

This clonotype was recorded at least ten times. The V and J genes are TRBV11-2 and TRBJ2-1; 9 bases match TRBD2. The V gene's germline CDR1 is SGHAT and CDR2 FQNNGV. The ends lost 2 bases at V and 7 bases at J; junction bases unmatched: 6. This CDR3 comprises 15 residues. CDR3 protein: CASSLLAGGPNEQFF. In DNA, the CDR3 is TGTGCCAGCAGCTTACTCGCGGGAGGGCCAAATGAGCAGTTCTTC. Full variable domain (remainder filled in from reference TRBV11-2 and TRBJ2-1): EAGVAQSPRYKIIEKRQSVAFWCNPISGHATLYWYQQILGQGPKLLIQFQNNGVVDDSQLPKDRFSAERLKGVDSTLKIQPAKLEDSAVYLCASSLLAGGPNEQFFGPGTRLTVL.

This clonotype was seen more than once but under ten times. This chain uses TRBV7-2 with TRBJ2-7; D remains ambiguous. Germline V gives CDR1 SGHTA, CDR2 FQGNSA. This CDR3 region has 13 residues. V was shortened by 6 bases and J by 3 bases, with 12 bases between the two germline ends. CDR3 nucleotide sequence: TGTGCCAGCAGACCCACCCAGATCTACGAGCAGTACTTC. As protein: CASRPTQIYEQYF.

This clonotype was seen just once. Germline is not matched at one junction end, which may reflect a read error. The chain combines TRBV19 with TRBJ1-1; D call uncertain. This CDR3 has 8 residues. Per the germline V gene, CDR1 is LNHDA and CDR2 is SQIVND (reference sequence). Here the CDR3 reads CASSMRFF. CDR3 nucleotides: TGTGCCAGTAGTATGCGTTTTTTT.

The sample holds many counts of this clonotype. The gene calls are TRBV20-1 and TRBJ2-7, with 7 bases aligning to TRBD1. The junction had 10 bases not matched to a gene; V was cut back by 3 bases and J by 2 bases. Germline CDR1 DFQATT, CDR2 SNEGSKA (reference sequence). There are 15 residues in the CDR3. The CDR3 nucleotides read TGCAGTGCTAGCCTTGGGACAGAGGTAGCCTACGAGCAGTACTTC. This codes for CSASLGTEVAYEQYF.

As regards this clonotype: It may be a read error: a sequence one base away is much more abundant. DNA of the CDR3: TGTGCCGGCAGCTTATTCGGGGTCTCAGATGGCTACACCTTC. Translated: CAGSLFGVSDGYTF. The V gene is TRBV7-9, the J gene TRBJ1-2, with unresolved D. The germline gives CDR1 SEHNR, CDR2 FQNEAQ (reference sequence). The CDR3 is made up of 14 amino acids. The whole variable domain, filled in from reference TRBV7-9 and TRBJ1-2, reads DTGVSQNPRHKITKRGQNVTFRCDPISEHNRLYWYRQTLGQGPEFLTYFQNEAQLEKSRLLSDRFSAERPKGSFSTLEIQRTEQGDSAMYLCAGSLFGVSDGYTFGSGTRLTVV.

A few counts support this clonotype. V usage is TRBV7-3 and J usage is TRBJ2-1; 8 bases fit TRBD2. The germline V gene encodes CDR1 SGHTA and CDR2 FQGTGA. V shed 5 bases, J shed 6 bases, and the junction held 12 bases outside the gene matches. The CDR3 spans 16 residues. For the CDR3, the DNA is TGTGCCAGCAGCGCTTGGACTAGCAGTACGGTCAATGAGCAGTTCTTC. Translation: CASSAWTSSTVNEQFF. Full variable domain (remainder filled in from reference TRBV7-3 and TRBJ2-1): GAGVSQTPSNKVTEKGKYVELRCDPISGHTALYWYRQSLGQGPEFLIYFQGTGAADDSGLPNDRFFAVRPEGSVSTLKIQRTERGDSAVYLCASSAWTSSTVNEQFFGPGTRLTVL.

The CDR3 here is CASSRARGVGELFF. The DNA of the CDR3 is TGTGCCAGCAGCCGCGCCAGGGGGGTCGGGGAGCTGTTTTTT. This chain links TRBV28 with TRBJ2-2; D might be TRBD1 (7 bases). Germline values: CDR1 MDHEN, CDR2 SYDVKM. V lost 6 bases to trimming and J lost 7 bases, with 15 bases between them. CDR3 size: 14 residues.

This clonotype has a handful of counts. The J gene is TRBJ2-1, the V gene TRBV7-3; TRBD2 matches at 8 bases. The junction had 10 bases not matched to a gene; V was cut back by 6 bases and J by 6 bases. This CDR3 comprises 15 residues. Per germline, CDR1 SGHTA and CDR2 FQGTGA. The CDR3 loop is CASRPLAGGGNEQFF. Written as DNA, the CDR3 is TGTGCCAGCAGACCGCTAGCGGGTGGAGGCAATGAGCAGTTCTTC.

This clonotype has a handful of counts. This chain connects TRBV6-1 to TRBJ1-5, with D uncertain. Germline loops: CDR1 MNHNS, CDR2 SASEGT. Trimming removed 2 bases at V and 4 bases at J, with 9 bases between. The CDR3 has 14 amino acids. The chain's CDR3 is CASSEIRSNQPQHF. The CDR3 nucleotides are TGTGCCAGCAGTGAAATAAGGAGTAATCAGCCCCAGCATTTT.

The rearrangement joins TRBV4-1 to TRBJ2-1; 7 nucleotides align to TRBD1. This CDR3 has 18 residues. The J segment lost 4 bases and the V segment lost 3 bases, leaving 15 bases of the junction unmatched. Germline loops: CDR1 MGHRA, CDR2 YSYEKL. The CDR3 loop reads CASSHNADPSQGYNEQFF. CDR3 bases: TGCGCCAGCAGCCACAACGCAGACCCTTCACAGGGGTACAATGAGCAGTTCTTC.

In its sample, this clonotype was seen once. The chain links TRBV5-1 to TRBJ1-3; 7 bases map to TRBD1. The CDR3 loop spans 16 amino acids. After removal of 0 bases from V and 2 bases from J, the junction contained 5 bases not matched to a gene. The germline gives CDR1 SGHRS, CDR2 YFSETQ. CDR3: CASSLGGTVTGNTIYF. DNA of the CDR3: TGCGCCAGCAGCTTGGGGGGGACAGTTACTGGAAACACCATATATTTT.

This clonotype was recorded many times. This rearrangement joins TRBV9 to TRBJ2-7, with D possibly matching TRBD2 (5 bases). The CDR3 spans 14 residues. Germline CDR1 is SGDLS and CDR2 is YYNGEE. Trimming pared 4 bases from V and 2 bases from J, leaving 13 bases between. The CDR3 region is CASSYREQPYEQYF. CDR3 bases: TGTGCCAGCAGCTATCGGGAACAGCCCTACGAGCAGTACTTC.

This clonotype was found a few times. V is TRBV3-1 and J is TRBJ2-7, with D maybe TRBD1 (6 bases). Germline CDR1 LGHDT, CDR2 YNNKEL (reference sequence). Trimming shortened V by 0 bases and J by 4 bases, and 7 bases separated the two germline ends. This CDR3 spans 13 amino acids. CDR3 coding DNA: TGTGCCAGCAGCCAAGAAGACAGGTACGAGCAGTACTTC. It yields the protein CASSQEDRYEQYF.

This clonotype appeared many times. The CDR3 DNA is TGTGCCAGCCCTATTCGCCACGAGCAGTACTTC. Translating gives CASPIRHEQYF. The chain recombines TRBV7-2 with TRBJ2-7; D gene ambiguous. Germline V gene data show CDR1 as SGHTA and CDR2 as FQGNSA. The CDR3 has 11 residues. The V and J ends lost 8 bases and 5 bases respectively, with 10 bases between them. The whole variable domain, filled in from reference TRBV7-2 and TRBJ2-7, reads GAGVSQSPSNKVTEKGKDVELRCDPISGHTALYWYRQSLGQGLEFLIYFQGNSAPDKSGLPSDRFSAERTGGSVSTLTIQRTQQEDSAVYLCASPIRHEQYFGPGTRLTVT.

The genes are TRBV10-2 and TRBJ2-2; the match to TRBD1 covers 7 bases. The CDR3 length is 17 residues. V trimming: 7 bases; J trimming: 7 bases; junction bases outside the gene matches: 18. Per germline, CDR1 WSHSY and CDR2 SAAADI. The CDR3 DNA reads TGCGCCAGCACTCTAGAGGGGGCTAGTTTTCTTAACGGGGAGCTGTTTTTT. It encodes CASTLEGASFLNGELFF.

This clonotype has at least ten counts. This chain uses TRBV25-1 with TRBJ2-1; the D gene is possibly TRBD2 (6 bases). V lost 6 bases to trimming and J lost 5 bases, with 17 bases between them. The V gene's germline CDR1 is MGHDK and CDR2 SYGVNS. This CDR3 has 15 amino acids. The CDR3 sequence is CASRRGALYDNEQFF. The CDR3 DNA reads TGTGCCAGCAGGCGGGGAGCGCTGTACGACAATGAGCAGTTCTTC.

This clonotype was observed a handful of times. The chain carries TRBV20-1 and TRBJ2-3; D unclear. The CDR3 sequence is 14 residues long. Germline V gives CDR1 DFQATT, CDR2 SNEGSKA (reference sequence). The V end was cut by 2 bases, the J end by 5 bases, with 14 bases between. As DNA, the CDR3 is TGCAGTGCTAGAATCCTAGTTTCCCGAGATACGCAGTATTTT. Protein product: CSARILVSRDTQYF.

As to this clonotype: A much larger clone is a single base away; this may be a read error. This chain's CDR3 is CASSQHNGYTF. The CDR3 DNA sequence: TGCGCCAGCAGCCAACATAACGGCTACACCTTC. The chain couples TRBV7-3 to TRBJ1-2; D unclear. The CDR3 sequence is 11 residues long. Germline V gives CDR1 SGHTA, CDR2 FQGTGA.

In its sample, this clonotype was seen a few times. V is TRBV30 and J is TRBJ2-7, with TRBD1 matching over 7 bases. The germline gives CDR1 GTSNPN, CDR2 SVGIG (reference sequence). The CDR3 totals 18 residues. J gave up 2 bases and V 5 bases, and 21 bases lay outside the gene matches. The CDR3 protein is CAWAGLRQGRISAYEQYF. The DNA for the CDR3 is TGTGCCTGGGCAGGCCTTAGACAGGGACGGATCTCGGCCTACGAGCAGTACTTC.

V and J are TRBV12-5 and TRBJ1-6; D unclear. Germline CDR1 is LGHNT and CDR2 is FRNRAP. The CDR3 spans 13 residues. Trimming removed 1 base from V and 10 bases from J, with 8 bases in between. The CDR3 protein is CASGLDLISPLHF. The CDR3 DNA reads as TGTGCTAGTGGTTTGGACTTGATATCACCCCTCCACTTT.